This T cell receptor (beta chain) was profiled in a study of cytomegalovirus exposure and HLA in healthy donors. Trimming took 6 bases from V and 2 from J; bases not matched to a gene: 7. From germline, CDR1 is SNHLY and CDR2 FYNNEI. CDR3 length: 15 residues. Healthy bone marrow donors made up the cohort. Broader study findings: Analysis was performed later, and it showed HLA-associated TCR beta chains to be more clonally expanded than equally common others. Exclusion applied to some V segments, including TRBV6-2 and TRBV6-3, as they were indistinguishable. Rates of TCR association differed by HLA locus in a later analysis, with DRB1 highest and HLA-C lowest.

The PCR ran on 60 Vbeta and 13 Jbeta primers. Produced via immunoSEQ multiplex PCR; TCRdb's table is partial and in-frame only. The profile shows approximately 80,000 clones, about four fifths of them singletons. A remark on this clone: The antigen is unknown.

The sequence came from a man aged 60 to 75 in good health and CMV-seronegative. The specimen sequenced was PBMCs. The chain has TRBV2 and TRBJ1-2, with TRBD1 matching 9 bases. CDR3 protein: CASSPGTGTNYGYTF. CDR3 DNA: TGTGCCAGCAGCCCCGGGACAGGGACCAACTATGGCTACACCTTC.